A selection of T cell receptor beta chains follows, all from one sample in a study of control samples from healthy donors and cancer patients. Only in-frame clones appear in the TCRdb table, and some are missing; sequencing was by immunoSEQ multiplex PCR. This sample has 21,000 or so clones, with more than 70% found just once. The sample consisted of PBMCs. The source is a man between 60 and 70 years old with head and neck cancer. CDR3s include the opening cysteine and the closing phenylalanine or tryptophan. The D gene is left open where the match is weak. Clone size is not always given. Where it is, it says once, few, many or a class for expanded clones.

>TRBV7-8|TRBJ1-2|.|few
CASSSGLGGGYGYTF
TGTGCCAGCAGCTCCGGGCTGGGCGGTGGCTATGGCTACACCTTC
>TRBV3-1/TRBV3-2|TRBJ1-5|.|once
CASSQVFGSNQPQHF
TGTGCCAGCAGCCAAGTTTTTGGCAGTAATCAGCCCCAGCATTTT
>TRBV19|TRBJ1-5|TRBD1|.
CASSIHRGNQPQHF
TGTGCCAGTAGTATACACAGGGGGAATCAGCCCCAGCATTTT
>TRBV7-9|TRBJ2-1|TRBD2|.
CASSPSGGYNEQFF
TGTGCCAGCAGCCCCAGCGGGGGTTACAATGAGCAGTTCTTC
>TRBV3-1/TRBV3-2|TRBJ2-5|TRBD2|.
CASSLGTSGRETQYF
TGTGCCAGCAGCCTCGGGACTAGCGGGAGGGAGACCCAGTACTTC
>TRBV5-6|TRBJ1-3|.|.
CASSYMDGYGNTIYF
TGTGCCAGCAGTTACATGGACGGTTATGGAAACACCATATATTTT
>TRBV13|TRBJ2-1|TRBD2|.
CASSLGGLAGNEQFF
TGTGCCAGCAGCTTAGGCGGACTAGCGGGAAATGAGCAGTTCTTC
>TRBV20-1|TRBJ2-1|.|.
CSASSGPTRFF
TGCAGTGCTAGTTCGGGACCCACACGGTTCTTC
>TRBV6-6|TRBJ2-3|TRBD1|.
CASRGTGSSTDTQYF
TGTGCCAGCAGGGGGACAGGGAGCAGCACAGATACGCAGTATTTT
>TRBV6-5|TRBJ1-1|.|.
CASSYSHSDSEAFF
TGTGCCAGCAGTTACTCGCATAGTGATAGTGAAGCTTTCTTT
>TRBV10-3|TRBJ1-2|.|few
CAISARGEGWYTF
TGTGCCATCAGTGCGCGCGGGGAAGGTTGGTACACCTTC
>TRBV5-1|TRBJ2-5|.|.
CASSLVGAHAETQYF
TGCGCCAGCAGCTTGGTTGGAGCTCACGCGGAGACCCAGTACTTC
>TRBV4-2|TRBJ1-4|.|.
CASSQDRGSTNEKLFF
TGTGCCAGCAGCCAAGATAGGGGGTCAACTAATGAAAAACTGTTTTTT
>TRBV7-9|TRBJ2-7|TRBD2|once
CASSGSGSSHEQYF
TGTGCCAGCAGCGGTAGCGGGAGTTCCCACGAGCAGTACTTC
>TRBV7-9|TRBJ1-2|.|.
CASSFRGDGYTF
TGTGCCAGCAGCTTCAGGGGAGATGGCTACACCTTC
>TRBV7-9|TRBJ1-2|.|.
CASSFPEVRRDDYTF
TGTGCCAGCAGCTTCCCAGAAGTACGTCGCGATGACTACACCTTC
>TRBV27|TRBJ2-2|TRBD1|.
CASSSGQDFREAGELFF
TGTGCCAGCAGTTCGGGACAGGATTTCAGGGAAGCCGGGGAGCTGTTTTTT
>TRBV14|TRBJ2-1|TRBD2|.
CASSQDWGLAGGPGYNEQFF
TGTGCCAGCAGCCAAGACTGGGGACTAGCGGGAGGGCCTGGCTACAATGAGCAGTTCTTC
>TRBV5-6|TRBJ2-5|TRBD1|.
CASSRQGGKTQYF
TGTGCCAGCAGCCGACAGGGTGGAAAGACCCAGTACTTC
>TRBV30|TRBJ1-5|.|.
CAWSGGQSNQPQHF
TGTGCCTGGAGTGGCGGACAAAGCAATCAGCCCCAGCATTTT
>TRBV5-8|TRBJ1-1|.|.
CASSLGLSGETEAFF
TGTGCCAGCAGCTTGGGGTTATCAGGGGAAACTGAAGCTTTCTTT
>TRBV19|TRBJ2-3|.|.
CASSGRDWVAPDTQYF
TGTGCCAGTAGTGGACGGGACTGGGTGGCCCCAGATACGCAGTATTTT
>TRBV10-3|TRBJ1-6|.|.
CAISEGGLSSPLHF
TGTGCCATCAGTGAGGGGGGTCTAAGTTCACCCCTCCACTTT
>TRBV5-1|TRBJ2-2|.|.
CASSLVLVGTGELFF
TGCGCCAGCAGCTTGGTTCTAGTGGGTACCGGGGAGCTGTTTTTT
>TRBV5-3|TRBJ2-2|.|.
CARSFRAGYTGELFF
TGTGCCAGAAGCTTCAGGGCGGGGTACACCGGGGAGCTGTTTTTT
>TRBV6-5|TRBJ2-7|TRBD1|.
CASSPGQGLNYEQYF
TGTGCCAGCAGCCCGGGACAGGGACTGAACTACGAGCAGTACTTC
>TRBV6-1|TRBJ2-4|.|once
CASSEWIETALAKNIQYF
TGTGCCAGCAGTGAATGGATAGAGACAGCCCTAGCCAAAAACATTCAGTACTTC
>TRBV7-3|TRBJ2-5|.|few
CASSLGSEQETQYF
TGTGCCAGCAGCTTAGGGTCGGAGCAAGAGACCCAGTACTTC
>TRBV18|TRBJ1-1|.|.
CASSPSRDLYGEAFF
TGTGCCAGCTCACCGTCCCGGGACTTGTACGGTGAAGCTTTCTTT
>TRBV9|TRBJ2-7|TRBD2|.
CASSVGEGASYEQYF
TGTGCCAGCAGCGTAGGGGAGGGCGCGTCCTACGAGCAGTACTTC
>TRBV2|TRBJ1-3|TRBD1|.
CASRTGFSGNTIYF
TGTGCCAGCAGGACAGGGTTTTCTGGAAACACCATATATTTT
>TRBV2|TRBJ1-2|TRBD1|.
CASMADRGGYTF
TGTGCCAGCATGGCGGACAGGGGAGGCTACACCTTC
>TRBV5-1|TRBJ1-1|.|.
CASSLGQSNTEAFF
TGCGCCAGCAGCTTGGGTCAGTCGAACACTGAAGCTTTCTTT
>TRBV10-3|TRBJ1-3|.|.
CAIRTDSGNTIYF
TGTGCCATCAGAACGGACTCTGGAAACACCATATATTTT
>TRBV3-1/TRBV3-2|TRBJ1-6|TRBD1|.
CASSQGQGSSYNSPLHF
TGTGCCAGCAGCCAGGGACAGGGAAGCTCCTATAATTCACCCCTCCACTTT
>TRBV30|TRBJ1-4|TRBD1|.
CAWSVRGTGNEKLFF
TGTGCCTGGAGTGTACGGGGGACAGGGAATGAAAAACTGTTTTTT
>TRBV13|TRBJ2-1|TRBD2|.
CASSSAGAGNNEQFF
TGTGCCAGCAGCTCCGCGGGAGCTGGGAACAATGAGCAGTTCTTC
>TRBV13|TRBJ1-6|.|.
CASSQGQSYNSPLHF
TGTGCCAGCAGCCAGGGACAATCCTATAATTCACCCCTCCACTTT
>TRBV29-1|TRBJ1-4|.|once
CSVWVGEKLFF
TGCAGCGTATGGGTCGGTGAAAAACTGTTTTTT
>TRBV7-2|TRBJ1-2|.|once
CASSLALPQGYGYTF
TGTGCCAGCAGCTTAGCGCTCCCACAGGGCTATGGCTACACCTTC
>TRBV14|TRBJ2-1|.|.
CASSQDWRYNEQFF
TGTGCCAGCAGCCAAGATTGGAGGTACAATGAGCAGTTCTTC
>TRBV13|TRBJ1-6|.|.
CASSTRAVNSPLHF
TGTGCCAGCAGCACCCGGGCTGTCAATTCACCCCTCCACTTT
>TRBV29-1|TRBJ2-1|.|.
CSVRLGFDEQFF
TGCAGCGTTCGACTAGGCTTCGATGAGCAGTTCTTC
>TRBV3-1/TRBV3-2|TRBJ1-1|.|.
CASSQEGAGVVNTEAFF
TGTGCCAGCAGCCAAGAAGGGGCCGGAGTGGTGAACACTGAAGCTTTCTTT
>TRBV27|TRBJ2-3|.|.
CASAPRRLTSTDTQYF
TGTGCCAGCGCTCCAAGACGGCTTACTAGCACAGATACGCAGTATTTT
>TRBV27|TRBJ1-2|.|.
CASSSGDERYGYTF
TGTGCCAGCAGCTCGGGAGACGAGCGCTATGGCTACACCTTC
>TRBV27|TRBJ2-7|.|few
CASSGGDSYEQYF
TGTGCCAGTTCGGGCGGAGACTCCTACGAGCAGTACTTC
>TRBV30|TRBJ1-2|.|.
CAWSVWTAYGYTF
TGTGCCTGGAGTGTTTGGACAGCCTATGGCTACACCTTC
>TRBV9|TRBJ1-2|.|once
CASSVAGDHYGYTF
TGTGCCAGCAGCGTAGCGGGGGACCACTATGGCTACACCTTC
>TRBV5-1|TRBJ2-7|TRBD1|.
CASRYGQAASEQYF
TGCGCCAGCAGGTATGGACAGGCCGCCAGCGAGCAGTACTTC
>TRBV19|TRBJ2-6|.|once
CASSIGGANVLTF
TGTGCCAGTAGTATAGGTGGGGCCAACGTCCTGACTTTC
>TRBV7-3|TRBJ2-1|.|.
CASSVTGYNEQFF
TGTGCCAGCAGCGTCACGGGGTACAATGAGCAGTTCTTC
>TRBV9|TRBJ2-1|.|once
CASSVVSDFNNEQFF
TGTGCCAGCAGCGTAGTCTCGGACTTTAACAATGAGCAGTTCTTC
>TRBV5-8|TRBJ1-2|.|.
CASSLGSAYYGYTF
TGTGCCAGCAGCTTGGGGTCAGCCTACTATGGCTACACCTTC
>TRBV19|TRBJ2-3|TRBD2|.
CASSIAAGGPVDTQYF
TGTGCCAGTAGTATAGCAGCGGGAGGGCCGGTAGATACGCAGTATTTT
>TRBV7-9|TRBJ2-2|.|.
CASSFWGRNTGELFF
TGTGCCAGCAGCTTTTGGGGGAGGAACACCGGGGAGCTGTTTTTT
>TRBV2|TRBJ1-5|.|.
CASRRDPNQPQHF
TGTGCCAGCAGGAGGGACCCCAATCAGCCCCAGCATTTT